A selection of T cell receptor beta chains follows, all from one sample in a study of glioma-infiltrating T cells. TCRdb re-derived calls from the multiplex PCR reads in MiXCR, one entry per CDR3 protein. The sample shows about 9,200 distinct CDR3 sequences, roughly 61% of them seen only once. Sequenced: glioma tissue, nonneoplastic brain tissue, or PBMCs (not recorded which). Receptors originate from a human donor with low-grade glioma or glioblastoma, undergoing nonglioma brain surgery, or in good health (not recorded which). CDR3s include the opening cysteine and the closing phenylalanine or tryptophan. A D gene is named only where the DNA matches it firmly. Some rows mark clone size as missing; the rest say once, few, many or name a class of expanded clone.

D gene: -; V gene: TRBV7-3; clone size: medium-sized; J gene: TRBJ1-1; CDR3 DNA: TGTGCCAGCAGCCCGTCAGGGAACACTGAAGCTTTCTTT; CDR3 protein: CASSPSGNTEAFF
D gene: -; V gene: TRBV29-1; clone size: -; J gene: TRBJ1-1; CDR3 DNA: TGCAGCGCCCGCAGGAACACTGAAGCCTTATTT; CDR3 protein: CSARRNTEALF
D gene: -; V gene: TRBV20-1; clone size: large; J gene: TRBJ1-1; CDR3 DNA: TGCAGTGCTAGGAGAGGGTCAAACACTGAAGCTTTCTTT; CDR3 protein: CSARRGSNTEAFF
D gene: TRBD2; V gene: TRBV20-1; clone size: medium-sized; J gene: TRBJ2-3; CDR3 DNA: TGCAGTGCTATTAGCGGGAGTAGGGGGACCACAGATACGCAGTATTTT; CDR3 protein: CSAISGSRGTTDTQYF
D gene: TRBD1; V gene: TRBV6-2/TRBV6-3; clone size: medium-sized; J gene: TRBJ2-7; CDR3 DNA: TGTGCCAGCGGCGACAGGGGACCCTACGAGCAGTACTTC; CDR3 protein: CASGDRGPYEQYF
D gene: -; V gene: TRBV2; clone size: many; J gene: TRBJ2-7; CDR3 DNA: TGTGCCAGCAGGGAGGCCGGGCCAAGACACGAGCAGTACTTC; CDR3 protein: CASREAGPRHEQYF
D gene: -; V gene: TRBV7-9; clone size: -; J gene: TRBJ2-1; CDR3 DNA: TGTGCCAGCAGCCCCCGACCTGGAGCCTCTAATGAGCAGTTCTTC; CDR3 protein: CASSPRPGASNEQFF
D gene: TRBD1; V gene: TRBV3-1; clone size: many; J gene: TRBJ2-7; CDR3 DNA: TGTGCCATCAGCCAAGATGGGGGACAGACATACGAGCAGTACTTC; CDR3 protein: CAISQDGGQTYEQYF
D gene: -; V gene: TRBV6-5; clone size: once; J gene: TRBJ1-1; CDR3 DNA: TGTGCCAGCAGTTCACTCGCGTCCGTACAGGGAACTGAAGCTTTCTTT; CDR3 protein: CASSSLASVQGTEAFF
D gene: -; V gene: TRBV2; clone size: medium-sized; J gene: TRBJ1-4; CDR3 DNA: TGTGCCAGCAGTGAAATGCAGGTCAATGAAAAACTGTTTTTT; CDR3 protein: CASSEMQVNEKLFF
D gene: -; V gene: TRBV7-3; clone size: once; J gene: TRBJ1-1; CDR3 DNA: TGTGCAGGCAGCCCGTCAGGGGACACTGAAGCTTTCTTT; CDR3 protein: CAGSPSGDTEAFF
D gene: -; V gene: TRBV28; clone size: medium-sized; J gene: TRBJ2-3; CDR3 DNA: TGTGCCAGCAGTTTAGACGTGGTAACAGATACGCAGTATTTT; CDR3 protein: CASSLDVVTDTQYF
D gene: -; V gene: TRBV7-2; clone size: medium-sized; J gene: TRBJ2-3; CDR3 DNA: TGTGCCAGCAGCTTAGGCAACCTGGGTGATACGCAGTATTTT; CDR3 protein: CASSLGNLGDTQYF
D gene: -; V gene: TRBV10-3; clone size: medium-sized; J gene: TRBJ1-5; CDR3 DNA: TGTGCCATCAGTGACTCGGCGAGACTGGACAATCAGCCCCAGCATTTT; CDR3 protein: CAISDSARLDNQPQHF
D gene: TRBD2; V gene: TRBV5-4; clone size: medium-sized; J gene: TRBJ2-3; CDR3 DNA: TGTGCCAGCAGCTTAGGACTAGCGGAACCTAGCACAGATACGCAGTATTTT; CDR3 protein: CASSLGLAEPSTDTQYF
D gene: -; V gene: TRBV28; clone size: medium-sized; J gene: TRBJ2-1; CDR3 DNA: TGTGCCAGCAGTTTACGGTACAATGAGCAGTTCTTC; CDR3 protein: CASSLRYNEQFF
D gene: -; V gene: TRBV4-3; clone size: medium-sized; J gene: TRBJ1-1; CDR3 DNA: TGCGCCAGCAGCCAAGATGGGGGGCGGGTGGGCAACACTGAAGCTTTCTTT; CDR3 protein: CASSQDGGRVGNTEAFF
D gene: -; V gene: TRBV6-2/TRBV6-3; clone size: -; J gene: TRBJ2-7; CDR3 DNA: TGCGCCAGCAATCAACCCAACTCCTACGAGCAGTACTTC; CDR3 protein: CASNQPNSYEQYF
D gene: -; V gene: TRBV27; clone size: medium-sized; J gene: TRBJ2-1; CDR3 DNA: TGTGCCAGCAGTTCAATCTCGACAGTTTCAAATGAGCAGTTCTTC; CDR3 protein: CASSSISTVSNEQFF
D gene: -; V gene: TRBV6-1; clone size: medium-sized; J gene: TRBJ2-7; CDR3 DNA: TGTGCCGTTGGGCCCCCAGCCTACGAGCAGTACTTC; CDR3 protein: CAVGPPAYEQYF
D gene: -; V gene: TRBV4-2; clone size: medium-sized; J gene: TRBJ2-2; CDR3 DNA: TGTGCCAGCAGCCAAGGGACGACCCACACCGGGGAGCTGTTTTTT; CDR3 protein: CASSQGTTHTGELFF
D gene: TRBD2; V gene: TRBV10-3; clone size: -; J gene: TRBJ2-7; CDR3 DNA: TGTGCCATCAGTGAGTCGGCTGCTAGCGGATTATACGAGCGGTACTTC; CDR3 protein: CAISESAASGLYERYF
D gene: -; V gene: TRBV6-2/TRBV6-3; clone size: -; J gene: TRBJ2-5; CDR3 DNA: TGTGCCAGCAGTTCAGGGGGGATGCAGACCCAGTACTTC; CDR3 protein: CASSSGGMQTQYF
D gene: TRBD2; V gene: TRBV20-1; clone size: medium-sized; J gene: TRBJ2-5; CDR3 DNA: TGCAGTGTTACTTCGGGGAGGGCCGGGGTAGAGACCCAGTACTTC; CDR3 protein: CSVTSGRAGVETQYF